The 24 T cell receptor beta chains below all came from one sample that was sequenced in a study of shared T cell receptors in the human thymus. Profiled with immunoSEQ multiplex PCR; TCRdb holds only in-frame clones, not every one. The table records about 660,000 clones, about 87% of them present only once. The data were also submitted as part of a second study, on human thymus T cells.

Specimen: thymocytes. The origin of the receptors is a boy in the first two years of life with a congenital heart defect.

The J gene is TRBJ1-4, the V gene TRBV4-3; D gene unclear. Trimming removed 1 base from V and 4 bases from J, with 16 bases in between. Germline V CDR1 and CDR2: LGHNA, YSLEER. This CDR3 is built from 17 residues. The CDR3 loop is CASSQVSGYRVNEKLFF. The CDR3 DNA reads TGCGCCAGCAGCCAAGTTTCGGGTTACCGGGTTAATGAAAAACTGTTTTTT.

V and J are TRBV5-6 and TRBJ2-3; 12 positions agree with TRBD2. Germline V CDR1 and CDR2: SGHDT, YYEEEE. This CDR3 comprises 17 residues. With 3 bases clipped from V and 2 bases from J, the junction kept 7 bases outside the gene matches. The CDR3 sequence: CASSYLAGGPITDTQYF. The DNA of the CDR3 is TGTGCCAGCAGCTATCTAGCGGGAGGGCCCATCACAGATACGCAGTATTTT.

This sequence joins TRBV25-1 and TRBJ2-7; 11 bases map to TRBD2. The CDR3 has 17 amino acids. V dropped 1 base and J dropped 4; count of bases not matched to a gene: 9. The V gene's germline CDR1 is MGHDK and CDR2 SYGVNS. CDR3 region: CASSELGLAGGLYEQYF. The CDR3 nucleotides are TGTGCCAGCAGTGAATTGGGGTTAGCGGGGGGGCTGTACGAGCAGTACTTC.

This chain joins TRBV28 and TRBJ2-7, with D tentatively TRBD1 (6 bases). The V and J ends lost 5 bases and 3 bases respectively, with 11 bases between them. CDR1 and CDR2 from the germline V gene are MDHEN and SYDVKM. CDR3 length equals 13 residues. The CDR3 sequence is CASSPNRVYEQYF. In DNA form, the CDR3 reads TGTGCCAGCAGTCCTAACAGGGTCTACGAGCAGTACTTC.

The rearrangement joins TRBV2 to TRBJ2-5, with 8 bases that match TRBD2. The CDR3 spans 14 residues. Germline V lookup: CDR1 SNHLY, CDR2 FYNNEI. The J segment lost 2 bases and the V segment lost 8 bases, leaving 7 bases of the junction unmatched. The CDR3 region has the DNA TGTGCCAGCTTCCCGGGGGGGCCTCAAGAGACCCAGTACTTC. Amino acids: CASFPGGPQETQYF.

The V and J genes are TRBV15 and TRBJ1-5, with 9 bases aligning to TRBD1. Unmatched junction bases numbered 6, after V lost 3 bases and J lost 0 bases. Germline loops: CDR1 LNHNV, CDR2 YYDKDF (reference sequence). CDR3 length: 17 residues. The CDR3 loop is CATSRDRGNNSNQPQHF. For the CDR3, the DNA is TGTGCCACCAGCAGGGACAGGGGCAACAATAGCAATCAGCCCCAGCATTTT.

The J gene is TRBJ2-5, the V gene TRBV4-3; possible D gene TRBD1, 6 bases. Trimming took off 4 bases at V and 9 bases at J, with 15 bases between the two ends. Germline assignment: CDR1 LGHNA and CDR2 YSLEER. The CDR3 runs 13 residues. DNA of the CDR3: TGCGCCAGCAGCCTACAGGGATGCGGATCCCAGTACTTC. Translating gives CASSLQGCGSQYF.

This chain connects TRBV9 to TRBJ2-1; TRBD2 agrees at 9 bases. The germline V gene has CDR1 SGDLS and CDR2 YYNGEE. The CDR3 has 15 residues. The trim removed 0 bases at V and 5 bases at J, leaving 3 bases unmatched. The CDR3 DNA reads as TGTGCCAGCAGCGTAGGGCTAGCGGGACACAATGAGCAGTTCTTC. Protein: CASSVGLAGHNEQFF. The full variable domain, with the rest looked up from reference TRBV9 and TRBJ2-1, is DSGVTQTPKHLITATGQRVTLRCSPRSGDLSVYWYQQSLDQGLQFLIQYYNGEERAKGNILERFSAQQFPDLHSELNLSSLELGDSALYFCASSVGLAGHNEQFFGPGTRLTVL.

V usage is TRBV10-3 and J usage is TRBJ2-7, with 9 bases lining up with TRBD1. The germline gives CDR1 ENHRY, CDR2 SYGVKD. CDR3 length: 15 amino acids. J lost 7 bases, V lost 0 bases, and 7 bases had no gene match. The CDR3: CAISESGGQGNEQYF. The DNA of the CDR3 is TGTGCCATCAGTGAGTCGGGGGGACAGGGAAATGAGCAGTACTTC.

The V gene is TRBV6-6, the J gene TRBJ1-5; TRBD1 aligns across 8 bases. With 4 bases clipped from V and 7 bases from J, the junction kept 6 bases outside the gene matches. Germline CDR1 is MNHNY and CDR2 is SVGAGI (reference sequence). The CDR3 is 14 amino acids. This CDR3 reads CASSWTGQGQPQHF. The CDR3 nucleotides are TGTGCCAGCAGTTGGACAGGGCAAGGCCAGCCCCAGCATTTT.

CDR3 in amino acids: CASSNTRDYSYNEQFF. The CDR3 bases are TGTGCCAGTAGTAACACCCGGGACTACTCCTACAATGAGCAGTTCTTC. The chain has TRBV19 and TRBJ2-1, with 7 positions matching TRBD2. Germline V gene sequence: CDR1 LNHDA, CDR2 SQIVND (reference sequence). CDR3 size: 16 residues. V trimming: 4 bases; J trimming: 0 bases; junction bases outside the gene matches: 6.

This sequence joins TRBV9 and TRBJ2-7; 10 nucleotides match TRBD1. V gave up 4 bases and J gave up 5 bases; unmatched junction bases: 6. This CDR3 comprises 14 residues. CDR1 is SGDLS and CDR2 is YYNGEE in the germline V gene. The CDR3 protein is CASSPRDRGHEQYF. In DNA form, the CDR3 reads TGTGCCAGCAGCCCCCGGGACAGGGGTCACGAGCAGTACTTC.

The V gene is TRBV5-6, the J gene TRBJ2-1; D ambiguous. Trimming took off 3 bases at V and 0 bases at J, with 10 bases between the two ends. There are 15 residues in the CDR3. Germline V gene sequence: CDR1 SGHDT, CDR2 YYEEEE. The CDR3 spells CASSSGRYSYNEQFF. The CDR3 DNA follows: TGTGCCAGCAGCTCCGGCAGGTACTCCTACAATGAGCAGTTCTTC.

This clone has only one observation. The chain employs TRBV5-1 and TRBJ2-3, with 9 bases lining up with TRBD1. CDR1 is SGHRS, CDR2 YFSETQ, per germline. The CDR3 covers 16 residues. V lost 0 bases to trimming and J lost 2 bases; unmatched junction nucleotides: 4. DNA of the CDR3: TGCGCCAGCAGCTTGGATGGACAGGGGTCCACAGATACGCAGTATTTT. Residues: CASSLDGQGSTDTQYF.

V gene TRBV6-5 combines with J gene TRBJ2-4; weak D call: TRBD2 (5 bases). Germline lookup yields CDR1 MNHEY and CDR2 SVGAGI. V was cut by 0 bases and J by 0 bases, with 9 bases left in between. This CDR3 is built from 16 residues. The CDR3 DNA reads TGTGCCAGCAGTTACTCGAGGGCGGGAGCCAAAAACATTCAGTACTTC. Translation gives CASSYSRAGAKNIQYF.

The chain uses TRBV19 and TRBJ1-2; D uncertain. The ends were cut back, 5 bases at V and 5 bases at J, with 15 bases in the middle. From germline, CDR1 is LNHDA and CDR2 SQIVND (reference sequence). This CDR3 spans 14 amino acids. The CDR3 nucleotides are TGTGCCAGTAGTTTGGACGGAGGAATTTATGGCTACACCTTC. This encodes CASSLDGGIYGYTF.

The V and J genes are TRBV19 and TRBJ2-2; TRBD2 is a possible D gene (5 bases). V lost 11 bases to trimming and J lost 7 bases, with 11 bases between them. The CDR3 loop spans 11 amino acids. The germline gives CDR1 LNHDA, CDR2 SQIVND (reference sequence). The CDR3 loop reads CAGETHGELFF. In DNA, the CDR3 is TGTGCCGGGGAGACACACGGGGAGCTGTTTTTT.

This chain joins TRBV25-1 and TRBJ2-7; 11 bases are shared with TRBD2. The CDR3 consists of 16 residues. The germline V gene has CDR1 MGHDK and CDR2 SYGVNS. Losses at the gene ends were 6 bases for V and 3 bases for J; bases not matched to a gene: 10. This CDR3 is CASRGGLAGALYEQYF. In DNA, the CDR3 is TGTGCCAGCAGGGGAGGACTAGCGGGTGCACTCTACGAGCAGTACTTC.

CDR3 sequence (DNA): TGCGCCAGCAGCGATGGGATGACTAGCGAAGGGTACGAGCAGTACTTC. This encodes CASSDGMTSEGYEQYF. The chain has TRBV5-1 and TRBJ2-7; 8 bases fit TRBD2. This CDR3 has 16 amino acids. J gave up 4 bases and V 4 bases, and 13 bases lay outside the gene matches. The germline V gene encodes CDR1 SGHRS and CDR2 YFSETQ.

The chain recombines TRBV6-5 with TRBJ2-5; 11 bases are a match to TRBD2. The CDR3 has 16 residues. With V trimmed by 3 bases and J by 4 bases, 7 bases remained unmatched. Germline CDR1 and CDR2: MNHEY and SVGAGI. In DNA form, the CDR3 reads TGTGCCAGCAGTTATAGACTAGCGGGAATGGGAGAGACCCAGTACTTC. It is translated as CASSYRLAGMGETQYF.

The chain couples TRBV13 to TRBJ2-1, with 11 bases aligning to TRBD1. The CDR3 has 16 residues. V trimming: 6 bases; J trimming: 6 bases; junction bases outside the gene matches: 10. Germline CDR1 is PRHDT and CDR2 is FYEKMQ (reference sequence). The DNA of the CDR3 is TGTGCCAGCAGTCTTTTGGACAGGGGGCGCGTCAATGAGCAGTTCTTC. Translating it yields CASSLLDRGRVNEQFF.

This clone has more than one count but fewer than ten. The J gene is TRBJ1-4, the V gene TRBV5-8; 8 bases are a match to TRBD1. The length of the CDR3 is 17 residues. V dropped 3 bases and J dropped 0; count of bases not matched to a gene: 7. Per germline, CDR1 SGHTS and CDR2 YDEGEE. The CDR3 region has the DNA TGTGCCAGCAGCTATGGGACAGGTTCCTCAACTAATGAAAAACTGTTTTTT. It yields the protein CASSYGTGSSTNEKLFF.

V and J are TRBV28 and TRBJ2-3, with TRBD1 matching over 9 bases. Germline loops: CDR1 MDHEN, CDR2 SYDVKM. The ends lost 5 bases at V and 7 bases at J; junction bases unmatched: 13. There are 16 residues in the CDR3. CDR3 coding DNA: TGTGCCAGCAGTCCTCCTCTAAACGGGACAGGGTATACGCAGTATTTT. It yields the protein CASSPPLNGTGYTQYF.

V usage is TRBV7-3 and J usage is TRBJ2-7; D is perhaps TRBD2 (5 bases). Trimming cost V 0 bases and J 5 bases, with 14 bases left between them. CDR1 SGHTA and CDR2 FQGTGA come from the germline V gene. The CDR3 is 15 amino acids. CDR3 nucleotides: TGTGCCAGCAGCTTAACAAGCTCCTCCGGGAACGAGCAGTACTTC. Its translation: CASSLTSSSGNEQYF.